Presented here are 12 T cell receptor beta chains from one specimen sequenced in a study of T-cell reconstitution after alpha-beta-depleted transplantation in children. Preparation of the TCRbeta library was carried out with unique molecular identifiers. TCRdb reprocessed the PCR reads with MiXCR, giving one entry per CDR3 protein. There are 550,000 to 800,000 distinct CDR3 sequences in the sample; around 13% occur only once, and around 0.8% lies in the top ten. The sequencing here drew on PBMCs, taken before TCRalphabeta/CD19-depleted stem cell transplant. All receptors derive from a girl aged 2 to 9 with congenital amegakaryocytic thrombocytopenia, due to receive a stem cell transplant.

This clonotype was found many times. The junction departs from germline at one end; a sequencing error may be responsible. V is TRBV12-3 or TRBV12-4 and J is TRBJ1-4; D is possibly TRBD1 (6 bases). There are 9 residues in the CDR3. The chain's CDR3 is CAMGGHFVF. The CDR3 DNA is TGTGCCATGGGGGGACACTTCGTTTTT.

This clonotype was recorded at least ten times. The rearrangement uses TRBV20-1 and TRBJ1-2; D unresolved. V gave up 0 bases and J gave up 3 bases, with 11 bases separating them. The CDR3 is made up of 14 amino acids. Germline V lookup: CDR1 DFQATT, CDR2 SNEGSKA (reference sequence). CDR3 sequence reads: CSARDQSTDYGYTF. The CDR3 nucleotides are TGCAGTGCTAGAGATCAATCCACAGACTATGGCTACACCTTC.

This clonotype has a count of ten or more. The gene calls are TRBV5-1 and TRBJ2-4; possibly TRBD1 for D (6 bases). CDR3 length: 14 residues. V was cut by 4 bases and J by 5 bases, with 13 bases left in between. Germline CDR1 and CDR2: SGHRS and YFSETQ. CDR3 in amino acids: CASSPQGFQNIQYF. DNA for the CDR3: TGCGCCAGCAGCCCGCAGGGGTTTCAAAACATTCAGTACTTC.

This clonotype was counted between two and nine times. This rearrangement joins TRBV13 to TRBJ2-1; D might be TRBD1 (9 bases). The V gene's germline CDR1 is PRHDT and CDR2 FYEKMQ (reference sequence). This CDR3 has 23 residues. V shed 3 bases and J shed 4 bases, with 37 bases lying between them. The CDR3 is CASSLTRDRVFNQREFGYNEQFF. DNA for the CDR3: TGTGCCAGCAGCTTGACCCGGGACAGGGTGTTCAACCAGCGGGAGTTCGGGTACAATGAGCAGTTCTTC.

This clonotype was detected ten times or more. The chain carries TRBV20-1 and TRBJ2-1, with 13 bases identical to TRBD2. This CDR3 region has 14 residues. Trimming cost V 6 bases and J 5 bases; bases outside gene matches: 4. The V gene's germline CDR1 is DFQATT and CDR2 SNEGSKA (reference sequence). CDR3 nucleotide sequence: TGCAGTGCCCGTGGACTAGCGGGAGACAATGAGCAGTTCTTC. As protein: CSARGLAGDNEQFF.

In the case of this clonotype: A much larger clone lies a single base off, so this may be a read error. V and J are TRBV20-1 and TRBJ2-1, with 7 bases that match TRBD2. Germline V gene data show CDR1 as DFQATT and CDR2 as SNEGSKA (reference sequence). V gave up 0 bases and J gave up 7 bases; unmatched junction bases: 18. CDR3 size: 18 residues. This CDR3 reads CSARDWGGIPNLLNEQFF. In DNA form, the CDR3 reads TGCAGTGCTAGAGATTGGGGGGGGATCCCTAATTTACTGAATGAGCAGTTCTTC.

This clonotype was detected ten times or more. The chain recombines TRBV2 with TRBJ2-1; no clear D. The CDR3 is made up of 10 amino acids. V was clipped by 7 bases and J by 8 bases, with 6 bases between them. CDR1 and CDR2 (germline): SNHLY, FYNNEI. CDR3 region: CASTIHEQFF. For the CDR3, the DNA is TGTGCCAGCACAATACATGAGCAGTTCTTC.

This clonotype was seen many times. This rearrangement joins TRBV20-1 to TRBJ2-3; D uncertain. Per the germline V gene, CDR1 is DFQATT and CDR2 is SNEGSKA (reference sequence). The CDR3 extends over 12 amino acids. Trimming pared 3 bases from V and 5 bases from J, leaving 9 bases between. The CDR3 bases are TGCAGTGCTAGGGCTGGGATAGATACGCAGTATTTT. Translated: CSARAGIDTQYF.

There are many counts of this clonotype. This chain connects TRBV27 to TRBJ1-2, with TRBD1 matching 11 bases. In germline, CDR1 is MNHEY, CDR2 SMNVEV (reference sequence). J gave up 0 bases and V 6 bases, and 3 bases lay outside the gene matches. The CDR3 is 15 residues long. Written as DNA, the CDR3 is TGTGCCAGCAGCCGGACAGGGGGCACTAACTATGGCTACACCTTC. Its translation: CASSRTGGTNYGYTF.

This clonotype was seen at least ten times. This chain joins TRBV20-1 and TRBJ2-1; possibly TRBD1 or TRBD2 for D (5 bases each). This CDR3 has 14 amino acids. V was clipped by 2 bases and J by 8 bases, with 16 bases between them. Germline CDR1 and CDR2: DFQATT and SNEGSKA (reference sequence). DNA of the CDR3: TGCAGTGCTAGAATCCTCCGCCGAGGGGATGAGCAGTTCTTC. Translation gives CSARILRRGDEQFF.

This clonotype was seen many times. This chain uses TRBV20-1 with TRBJ1-2; no clear D gene. This CDR3 region has 13 residues. V was cut by 4 bases and J by 4 bases, with 13 bases left in between. Germline CDR1 is DFQATT and CDR2 is SNEGSKA (reference sequence). The CDR3, as DNA: TGCAGTGCTACCCCTCTCCGGGGCTATGGCTACACCTTC. It encodes CSATPLRGYGYTF.

V and J are TRBV4-1 and TRBJ2-5, with 7 bases aligning to TRBD2. Germline lookup yields CDR1 MGHRA and CDR2 YSYEKL. The CDR3 is made up of 16 amino acids. V lost 0 bases, J lost 2 bases, and 6 bases stayed unmatched. CDR3 region: CASSQDWRLAQETQYF. The CDR3 DNA reads as TGCGCCAGCAGCCAAGATTGGAGACTAGCTCAAGAGACCCAGTACTTC.